One sample yielded the 19 T cell receptor beta chains listed below, sequenced in a study of CXCR4 blockade with PD-1 therapy in pancreatic cancer. Measured with immunoSEQ multiplex PCR; TCRdb has only the in-frame clones, and not every one. The sample lists thousands of clones, 57% occurring once. Sequencing was carried out using tumor tissue. These receptors originate from a human donor with pancreatic ductal adenocarcinoma.

The chain links TRBV18 to TRBJ2-7; no reliable D call. Germline V gene lookup returns CDR1 KGHSH and CDR2 LQKENI. The CDR3 is 14 residues long. Deletions cut 2 bases from V and 0 bases from J, with 8 bases between. The CDR3 here is CASSPGLGSYEQYF. Here the CDR3 DNA reads TGTGCCAGCTCACCAGGGCTAGGCTCCTACGAGCAGTACTTC.

This clone was seen a few times. The chain employs TRBV6-8 and TRBJ2-7; maybe TRBD1 (6 bases). Germline CDR1 MNHGY, CDR2 SAAAGT. V lost 5 bases to trimming and J lost 3 bases, with 11 bases between them. The CDR3 totals 13 residues. The chain's CDR3 is CASSEGESYEQYF. The CDR3 DNA follows: TGTGCCAGCAGTGAGGGGGAGAGCTACGAGCAGTACTTC.

The chain couples TRBV28 to TRBJ1-2; 7 bases line up with TRBD1. This CDR3 spans 17 amino acids. CDR1 MDHEN and CDR2 SYDVKM come from the germline V gene. V dropped 5 bases and J dropped 0; count of bases not matched to a gene: 12. CDR3 loop: CASSPLRHRGANYGYTF. The DNA for the CDR3 is TGTGCCAGCAGTCCCCTCAGGCACAGGGGAGCTAACTATGGCTACACCTTC.

This clone was seen only a few times. The chain has TRBV5-1 and TRBJ2-7; possible D gene TRBD1, 5 bases. Trimming cost V 1 base and J 0 bases, with 14 bases left between them. The germline CDR1 and CDR2 sequences are SGHRS and YFSETQ. The CDR3 length is 16 residues. CDR3 sequence (DNA): TGCGCCAGCAGCTTGCAGGGCAGCCTAAGCTCCTACGAGCAGTACTTC. Translation: CASSLQGSLSSYEQYF.

The chain uses TRBV7-6 and TRBJ2-1; D possibly corresponds to TRBD2 (6 bases). Germline lookup yields CDR1 SGHVS and CDR2 FNYEAQ. This CDR3 comprises 14 residues. V lost 2 bases to trimming and J lost 8 bases, with 13 bases between them. In nucleotides, the CDR3 is TGTGCCAGCAGCTTAACAAGACTAGATGATGAGCAGTTCTTC. It codes for CASSLTRLDDEQFF.

The chain uses TRBV15 and TRBJ2-1; TRBD2 aligns across 7 bases. Germline CDR1 LNHNV, CDR2 YYDKDF (reference sequence). J was trimmed by 1 base and V by 5 bases; bases with no gene match: 5. The CDR3 runs to 15 residues. The CDR3 DNA reads as TGTGCCACCAGCGTAGGGGACTATTCCTACAATGAGCAGTTCTTC. Translating it yields CATSVGDYSYNEQFF. Complete variable domain (other parts from reference TRBV15 and TRBJ2-1): DAMVIQNPRYQVTQFGKPVTLSCSQTLNHNVMYWYQQKSSQAPKLLFHYYDKDFNNEADTPDNFQSRRPNTSFCFLDIRSPGLGDTAMYLCATSVGDYSYNEQFFGPGTRLTVL.

The chain couples TRBV11-3 to TRBJ2-1, with 10 bases matching TRBD2. V trimming: 0 bases; J trimming: 7 bases; junction bases outside the gene matches: 9. CDR3 size: 17 residues. The germline gives CDR1 SGHNT, CDR2 YENEEA. The CDR3 reads CASSLDQAASGRNEQFF. The CDR3 DNA follows: TGTGCCAGCAGCTTAGATCAAGCGGCTAGCGGGAGAAATGAGCAGTTCTTC.

CDR3 protein: CASSVARGRDTNEKLFF. The DNA for the CDR3 is TGTGCCAGCAGCGTAGCCAGGGGAAGAGACACTAATGAAAAACTGTTTTTT. The chain joins TRBV9 to TRBJ1-4; a possible D gene is TRBD1 (6 bases). Trimming took 0 bases from V and 2 from J, leaving 14 bases between them. The germline CDR1 and CDR2 sequences are SGDLS and YYNGEE. The length of the CDR3 is 17 residues. Full variable domain (outside the CDR3, taken from reference TRBV9 and TRBJ1-4): DSGVTQTPKHLITATGQRVTLRCSPRSGDLSVYWYQQSLDQGLQFLIQYYNGEERAKGNILERFSAQQFPDLHSELNLSSLELGDSALYFCASSVARGRDTNEKLFFGSGTQLSVL.

The gene calls are TRBV29-1 and TRBJ2-1; D possibly corresponds to TRBD2 (6 bases). Germline lookup yields CDR1 SQVTM and CDR2 ANQGSEA. CDR3 length: 16 residues. With 2 bases removed from V and 8 bases from J, the gap between germline ends came to 22 bases. The CDR3 bases are TGCAGCGTTGAAAGGGGAACGAGGGCCGGGAGAGATGAGCAGTTCTTC. This sequence encodes CSVERGTRAGRDEQFF.

The rearrangement joins TRBV29-1 to TRBJ1-3, with TRBD1 as a possible D gene (5 bases). Germline V gives CDR1 SQVTM, CDR2 ANQGSEA. The CDR3 has 15 residues. V shed 0 bases and J shed 0 bases, with 9 bases lying between them. The CDR3 here is CSVEDGAASGNTIYF. The CDR3 DNA follows: TGCAGCGTTGAAGACGGGGCAGCCTCTGGAAACACCATATATTTT.

The V gene is TRBV28, the J gene TRBJ2-7; D may be TRBD1 (6 bases). With 5 bases removed from V and 2 bases from J, the gap between germline ends came to 25 bases. CDR1 is MDHEN and CDR2 is SYDVKM in the germline V gene. The CDR3 has 18 residues. The CDR3 DNA follows: TGTGCCAGCAGTACAAGAATTCACCGGGACATTCCGACCTACGAGCAGTACTTC. Its translation is CASSTRIHRDIPTYEQYF.

The gene calls are TRBV28 and TRBJ2-3; the match to TRBD2 covers 8 bases. Trimming removed 1 base from V and 6 bases from J; junction bases left unmatched: 6. CDR1 MDHEN and CDR2 SYDVKM come from the germline V gene. The CDR3 runs to 15 residues. Here the CDR3 DNA reads TGTGCCAGCAGTTTATTCGGGAGGGCCGCTGATACGCAGTATTTT. It is translated as CASSLFGRAADTQYF.

There are a few counts of this clone. The rearrangement uses TRBV6-8 and TRBJ2-2, with D uncertain. CDR1 is MNHGY and CDR2 is SAAAGT in the germline V gene. This CDR3 has 13 residues. V was trimmed by 10 bases and J by 0 bases, leaving 9 bases between them. CDR3: CATTYANTGELFF. The DNA for the CDR3 is TGTGCCACGACTTACGCGAACACCGGGGAGCTGTTTTTT.

V and J are TRBV6-7 and TRBJ2-7; D unclear. TRBV6-7 is identified as an open reading frame with a role that is uncertain. Trimming took 6 bases from V and 1 from J, leaving 4 bases between them. The CDR3 spans 11 residues. The DNA for the CDR3 is TGTGCCAGCAGGGTTTCCTACGAGCAGTACTTC. Translation: CASRVSYEQYF.

Sample share makes this clone large. The chain is built from TRBV28 and TRBJ2-7; D is unclear. CDR3 size: 12 residues. Germline values: CDR1 MDHEN, CDR2 SYDVKM. The germline V and J ends were trimmed by 4 bases and 3 bases, with 7 bases remaining between them. The CDR3 DNA sequence: TGTGCCAGCAGTTGGGTCGGCTACGAGCAGTACTTC. As protein: CASSWVGYEQYF.

The chain is built from TRBV11-3 and TRBJ2-3, with TRBD2 matching 9 bases. The V gene's germline CDR1 is SGHNT and CDR2 YENEEA. The V and J ends lost 3 bases and 4 bases, in that order; junction bases with no gene match: 2. This CDR3 has 14 residues. The CDR3 DNA is TGTGCCAGCAGCTTTGGACTAGCGTCAGATACGCAGTATTTT. Residues: CASSFGLASDTQYF.

The gene calls are TRBV6-7 and TRBJ2-3; D is unresolved. TRBV6-7 is known as an ORF, though its function is uncertain. The CDR3 is 14 amino acids. V lost 0 bases and J 3 bases, leaving 7 bases between the germline ends. The CDR3 DNA reads as TGTGCCAGCAGTTACTCCCCTAAAACAGATACGCAGTATTTT. It is translated as CASSYSPKTDTQYF.

This sequence joins TRBV18 and TRBJ2-5, with D uncertain. Germline V CDR1 and CDR2: KGHSH, LQKENI. The CDR3 spans 12 residues. V was trimmed by 2 bases and J by 5 bases, leaving 6 bases between them. CDR3 bases: TGTGCCAGCTCACCATTGGGGGAGACCCAGTACTTC. It translates to CASSPLGETQYF.

The rearrangement joins TRBV6-8 to TRBJ1-4, with 9 bases that match TRBD1. Germline trimming cut 8 bases from V and 7 bases from J; bases unmatched to any gene: 5. CDR1 and CDR2 (germline): MNHGY, SAAAGT. The length of the CDR3 is 13 residues. The CDR3 sequence is CASGQGQGEKLFF. CDR3 bases: TGTGCCAGCGGACAGGGGCAGGGTGAAAAACTGTTTTTT.